This TCR beta chain was profiled in a study of T-cell memory formation after mild COVID-19. General study findings and limits: Those CD4+ clones that contracted were mainly in CM and EM (CD8+ ones in EMRA). Within pre-infection memory, some responding clones were found, suggesting cross-reactive memory joined. A second wave of clones peaked on day 37, and their SARS-CoV-2 specificity went unconfirmed.

Germline V gives CDR1 SEHNR, CDR2 FQNEAQ (reference sequence). V trimming: 6 bases; J trimming: 4 bases; junction bases outside the gene matches: 10. The CDR3 loop spans 15 amino acids. TCRalpha and TCRbeta libraries used 5'RACE with constant-segment primers and UMIs. TCRdb re-called the 5' RACE reads through MiXCR, storing one row per CDR3 protein. The repertoire holds a few hundred thousand distinct CDR3 sequences, with roughly 19% as singletons. The table lists this clonotype with a few counts. Antigen: not known. Sequencing was performed on PBMCs or a T cell subset sorted from them (not recorded which). The chain is built from TRBV7-9 and TRBJ2-3, with 7 positions matching TRBD1. The sequence came from a young man who had mild COVID-19 (a few samples of this study predate the infection). Cell type and time point are not known. The CDR3 bases are TGTGCCAGCAGTGGTGACAGGGTTGTGTCAGATACGCAGTATTTT. Translation gives CASSGDRVVSDTQYF.